This entry lists 27 T cell receptor beta chains sequenced from one sample in a study of regulatory T cells in long-lasting Graves disease. Stated time point: newly diagnosed GD, antithyroid drugs for less than 3 months. The TCR library was made from RNA extracted from PBMCs. According to the study, TCR beta libraries were built with iRepertoire HTBI primers and CDR3-region Arm-PCR. In TCRdb, the multiplex PCR reads were re-called with MiXCR into one record per CDR3 protein. The repertoire holds about 200,000 distinct CDR3 sequences, with around 20% as singletons. Separately, the same data were catalogued under a study of T cells in Graves' hyperthyroidism and ophthalmopathy.

The input for sequencing was peripheral blood mononuclear cells (PBMCs), taken at new diagnosis, from a patient treated with antithyroid drugs. These receptors came from a woman in her 30s with Graves disease.

This clonotype was observed many times. This chain uses TRBV28 with TRBJ1-6; a possible D gene is TRBD1 (5 bases). The CDR3 spans 14 residues. V lost 3 bases and J 8 bases, leaving 11 bases between the germline ends. CDR1 and CDR2 from the germline V gene are MDHEN and SYDVKM. The CDR3 loop is CASSFGAGDSPLHF. In DNA, the CDR3 is TGTGCCAGCAGTTTCGGTGCGGGGGATTCACCCCTCCACTTT.

This clonotype was recorded at least ten times. V and J are TRBV9 and TRBJ2-3; perhaps TRBD1 as D (6 bases). The V end was cut by 3 bases, the J end by 2 bases, with 16 bases between. Germline V gene sequence: CDR1 SGDLS, CDR2 YYNGEE. This CDR3 is built from 16 residues. CDR3 region: CASSAASGHLTDTQYF. CDR3 nucleotides: TGTGCCAGCAGCGCCGCCTCGGGACACCTCACAGATACGCAGTATTTT.

This clonotype showed up just a few times. This sequence joins TRBV5-4 and TRBJ1-2, with 7 bases aligning to TRBD1. V lost 3 bases to trimming and J lost 2 bases; unmatched junction nucleotides: 4. CDR1 is SGHNT and CDR2 is YYREEE in the germline V gene (reference sequence). The CDR3 is 14 amino acids. In nucleotides, the CDR3 is TGTGCCAGCAGCTCAGAGGACAGGAACTATGGCTACACCTTC. Its translation: CASSSEDRNYGYTF.

The genes are TRBV7-9 and TRBJ1-1; the D is unclear. The V and J ends lost 0 bases and 11 bases respectively, with 4 bases between them. This CDR3 spans 10 amino acids. Per the germline V gene, CDR1 is SEHNR and CDR2 is FQNEAQ (reference sequence). CDR3 loop: CASSLAGAFF. The CDR3 DNA reads as TGTGCCAGCAGCTTAGCGGGGGCTTTCTTT.

The V gene is TRBV28, the J gene TRBJ2-7; 8 bases are a match to TRBD1. V lost 8 bases to trimming and J lost 3 bases; unmatched junction nucleotides: 21. Germline CDR1 and CDR2: MDHEN and SYDVKM. The CDR3 covers 18 residues. The DNA for the CDR3 is TGTGCCAGCCTAGCAGCACAGGGGGGCGCCCCGGAAAGCTACGAGCAGTACTTC. Translated, it gives CASLAAQGGAPESYEQYF.

The J gene is TRBJ2-7, the V gene TRBV28; D uncertain. Per the germline V gene, CDR1 is MDHEN and CDR2 is SYDVKM. The CDR3 is 13 residues long. V lost 3 bases and J 7 bases, leaving 13 bases between the germline ends. CDR3 in amino acids: CASSFGGMGEQYF. CDR3 nucleotides: TGTGCCAGCAGTTTCGGCGGTATGGGGGAGCAGTACTTC.

As concerns this clonotype: A far larger clone is just one base off, so this is likely a read error. The gene calls are TRBV12-3 or TRBV12-4 and TRBJ2-1; D perhaps matches TRBD2 (5 bases). The J call may be mistaken, given a closer DNA end match to TRBJ2-3. The CDR3 is 15 residues long. CDR3 region: CASSPPGAFGNTQYF. In DNA form, the CDR3 reads TGTGCCAGCAGCCCTCCCGGCGCCTTCGGGAATACGCAGTATTTT.

This clonotype was observed many times. This chain uses TRBV11-2 with TRBJ2-1; 8 nucleotides align to TRBD2. This CDR3 is built from 15 residues. After removal of 1 base from V and 11 bases from J, the junction contained 10 bases not matched to a gene. Germline CDR1 reads SGHAT; CDR2 reads FQNNGV. The CDR3 region has the DNA TGTGCCAGCAGCTTAGTTCCTCTAGCGGGTACCCAGCAGTTCTTC. Encoded protein: CASSLVPLAGTQQFF.

This clonotype was picked up many times. This rearrangement joins TRBV12-3 or TRBV12-4 to TRBJ1-1, with TRBD1 as a possible D gene (6 bases). This CDR3 has 14 residues. The germline V and J ends were trimmed by 6 bases and 2 bases, with 13 bases remaining between them. CDR3 sequence reads: CASSLKGGNTEAFF. CDR3 DNA sequence: TGTGCCAGCAGCCTGAAGGGGGGAAACACTGAAGCTTTCTTT.

This clonotype was counted a few times. It is likely a read error: a sequence one base away is far more abundant. CDR3 in amino acids: CASSFSESTEAFF. Written as DNA, the CDR3 is TGTGCCAGCAGCTTTTCGGAGAGCACTGAAGCTTTCTTT. The rearrangement links TRBV11-3 to TRBJ1-1; unclear D gene. Germline CDR1 SGHNT, CDR2 YENEEA. V lost 3 bases and J lost 4, with 9 bases in between. The CDR3 runs 13 residues. The full variable domain, in which reference TRBV11-3 and TRBJ1-1 provide the parts outside the CDR3, is EAGVVQSPRYKIIEKKQPVAFWCNPISGHNTLYWYLQNLGQGPELLIRYENEEAVDDSQLPKDRFSAERLKGVDSTLKIQPAELGDSAVYLCASSFSESTEAFFGQGTRLTVV.

The chain couples TRBV6-8 to TRBJ2-7, with 9 bases matching TRBD2. J gave up 7 bases and V 4 bases, and 11 bases lay outside the gene matches. The length of the CDR3 is 15 residues. The germline V gene has CDR1 MNHGY and CDR2 SAAAGT. This CDR3 is CASSSAGGGAEEQYF. DNA of the CDR3: TGTGCCAGCAGTTCCGCTGGCGGGGGGGCCGAGGAGCAGTACTTC.

This clonotype has at least ten counts. V gene TRBV24-1 combines with J gene TRBJ2-7; 7 positions match TRBD1. V dropped 2 bases and J dropped 7; count of bases not matched to a gene: 16. Germline V gene data show CDR1 as KGHDR and CDR2 as SFDVKD. The CDR3 runs to 17 residues. In DNA form, the CDR3 reads TGTGCCACCAGTGATTCCCTAGGGACAGCCGGGCGGTATGAGCAGTACTTC. Translated: CATSDSLGTAGRYEQYF.

This clonotype was observed at least ten times. The genes are TRBV11-2 and TRBJ2-1; 7 bases fit TRBD2. There are 16 residues in the CDR3. Trimming took 4 bases from V and 0 from J; bases not matched to a gene: 6. CDR1 is SGHAT, CDR2 FQNNGV, per germline. The chain's CDR3 is CASSSRSGSSYNEQFF. The CDR3 coding sequence is TGTGCCAGCAGCTCCCGTAGCGGGTCCTCCTACAATGAGCAGTTCTTC.

As for this clonotype: This may arise from a read error, as a much more abundant clone is one base away. The chain combines TRBV19 with TRBJ2-1, with 7 bases matching TRBD2. The CDR3 is 16 residues long. Germline CDR1 LNHDA, CDR2 SQIVND (reference sequence). Here the CDR3 reads CASSSQGGSTYSEQFF. CDR3 sequence (DNA): TGTGCCAGTAGTTCCCAGGGCGGGAGTACCTACAGTGAGCAGTTCTTC.

The table lists this clonotype with many counts. The chain links TRBV11-2 to TRBJ2-7, with 9 nucleotides matching TRBD2. The length of the CDR3 is 16 residues. The germline V gene encodes CDR1 SGHAT and CDR2 FQNNGV. The V segment lost 5 bases and the J segment 3 bases; nucleotides outside the gene matches: 11. CDR3 amino acids: CASSPLRRGGNYEQYF. Here the CDR3 DNA reads TGTGCCAGCAGCCCACTCCGGCGGGGGGGGAACTACGAGCAGTACTTC.

The chain combines TRBV30 with TRBJ1-2, with 8 bases fitting TRBD1. CDR3 length: 15 amino acids. The germline V gene encodes CDR1 GTSNPN and CDR2 SVGIG (reference sequence). Germline trimming cut 1 base from V and 4 bases from J; bases unmatched to any gene: 8. The CDR3 region is CAWSGAQGASYGYTF. CDR3 DNA sequence: TGTGCCTGGAGTGGGGCCCAGGGGGCCAGCTATGGCTACACCTTC.

This clonotype was seen at least ten times. The CDR3 spells CASSLDRVRVYEQYF. The CDR3 DNA reads as TGTGCCAGCAGCCTCGACAGGGTTCGGGTCTACGAGCAGTACTTC. The chain carries TRBV28 and TRBJ2-7, with 7 nucleotides matching TRBD1. This CDR3 is built from 15 residues. Germline V gene sequence: CDR1 MDHEN, CDR2 SYDVKM. V trimming: 6 bases; J trimming: 3 bases; junction bases outside the gene matches: 11.

In this sample, this clonotype turned up many times. The chain employs TRBV19 and TRBJ2-2; 9 nucleotides line up with TRBD1. The CDR3 sequence is 15 residues long. Germline CDR1 and CDR2: LNHDA and SQIVND (reference sequence). The ends lost 5 bases at V and 6 bases at J; junction bases unmatched: 7. The DNA of the CDR3 is TGTGCCAGTAGTGTAAACAGGGGGCAGGCCGGGGAGCTGTTTTTT. Residues: CASSVNRGQAGELFF. Filled out from reference TRBV19 and TRBJ2-2, the complete variable domain reads DGGITQSPKYLFRKEGQNVTLSCEQNLNHDAMYWYRQDPGQGLRLIYYSQIVNDFQKGDIAEGYSVSREKKESFPLTVTSAQKNPTAFYLCASSVNRGQAGELFFGEGSRLTVL.

This clonotype was detected a few times. The chain uses TRBV5-4 and TRBJ1-4; D remains ambiguous. The germline gives CDR1 SGHNT, CDR2 YYREEE (reference sequence). This CDR3 is built from 15 residues. The V and J ends lost 3 bases and 6 bases respectively, with 15 bases between them. The CDR3 coding sequence is TGTGCCAGCAGCTCAGGAATCGGACTCGATGAAAAACTGTTTTTT. It codes for CASSSGIGLDEKLFF.

The rearrangement joins TRBV28 to TRBJ2-1; TRBD2 aligns across 11 bases. Germline V gene lookup returns CDR1 MDHEN and CDR2 SYDVKM. J was trimmed by 8 bases and V by 6 bases; bases with no gene match: 9. CDR3 length equals 15 residues. The CDR3 region is CASSPLAGAPHEQFF. The CDR3 DNA follows: TGTGCCAGCAGCCCACTAGCGGGAGCTCCCCATGAGCAGTTCTTC.

This clonotype was recorded many times. V gene TRBV2 combines with J gene TRBJ2-1; no firm D call. The CDR3 runs to 14 residues. V was cut by 7 bases and J by 6 bases, with 16 bases left in between. Germline V gene lookup returns CDR1 SNHLY and CDR2 FYNNEI. CDR3 protein: CASMETEISNEQFF. CDR3 DNA sequence: TGTGCCAGCATGGAGACGGAAATTTCCAATGAGCAGTTCTTC.

This clonotype was counted many times. This sequence joins TRBV7-9 and TRBJ1-4, with a weak D call TRBD1 (6 bases). V was shortened by 6 bases and J by 1 base, with 6 bases between the two germline ends. Germline CDR1 SEHNR, CDR2 FQNEAQ (reference sequence). The CDR3 has 13 amino acids. The CDR3 coding sequence is TGTGCCAGCAGGGACAGAACTAATGAAAAACTGTTTTTT. It is translated as CASRDRTNEKLFF.

This clonotype was recorded at least ten times. V gene TRBV4-1 combines with J gene TRBJ2-1, with 11 bases fitting TRBD2. The CDR3 has 17 amino acids. CDR1 MGHRA and CDR2 YSYEKL come from the germline V gene. V lost 3 bases and J lost 0; bases outside the gene matches: 4. The CDR3 spells CASSHFTSGSSYNEQFF. The CDR3 region has the DNA TGCGCCAGCAGCCACTTTACTAGCGGGAGCTCCTACAATGAGCAGTTCTTC.

The table lists this clonotype with many counts. The genes are TRBV7-9 and TRBJ1-4; TRBD1 is a possible D gene (6 bases). Germline V gene data show CDR1 as SEHNR and CDR2 as FQNEAQ (reference sequence). The CDR3 has 14 residues. V dropped 4 bases and J dropped 6 bases, with 12 bases sitting between them. The DNA of the CDR3 is TGTGCCAGCAGCTGGGGGCTCGGTGATGAAAAACTGTTTTTT. Its translation: CASSWGLGDEKLFF. Complete variable domain (other parts from reference TRBV7-9 and TRBJ1-4): DTGVSQNPRHKITKRGQNVTFRCDPISEHNRLYWYRQTLGQGPEFLTYFQNEAQLEKSRLLSDRFSAERPKGSFSTLEIQRTEQGDSAMYLCASSWGLGDEKLFFGSGTQLSVL.

This clonotype was seen at least ten times. The chain links TRBV13 to TRBJ1-3; D uncertain. V was pared by 8 bases and J by 0 bases, with 8 bases between. There are 13 residues in the CDR3. CDR1 and CDR2 (germline): PRHDT, FYEKMQ (reference sequence). CDR3 sequence (DNA): TGTGCCAGCGGACGTAACTCTGGAAACACCATATATTTT. Its protein is CASGRNSGNTIYF.

This clonotype was counted ten times or more. The chain has TRBV2 and TRBJ1-2; 8 bases match TRBD1. V shed 11 bases and J 7 bases; nucleotides not matched to a gene: 9. Germline V gene data show CDR1 as SNHLY and CDR2 as FYNNEI. The CDR3 runs to 12 residues. This CDR3 is CADSQGGSGYTF. The CDR3 coding sequence is TGTGCCGACTCACAGGGGGGGAGTGGCTACACCTTC. Based on the CDR3 plus reference TRBV2 and TRBJ1-2, the full variable domain is EPEVTQTPSHQVTQMGQEVILRCVPISNHLYFYWYRQILGQKVEFLVSFYNNEISEKSEIFDDQFSVERPDGSNFTLKIRSTKLEDSAMYFCADSQGGSGYTFGSGTRLTVV.

This clonotype was seen only a few times. This chain uses TRBV12-3 or TRBV12-4 with TRBJ2-3; weak D call: TRBD2 (6 bases). Trimming pared 3 bases from V and 0 bases from J, leaving 16 bases between. The CDR3 consists of 17 residues. The CDR3 sequence: CASSFRGGTGSTDTQYF. DNA for the CDR3: TGTGCCAGCAGTTTTCGGGGCGGGACTGGGAGCACAGATACGCAGTATTTT.